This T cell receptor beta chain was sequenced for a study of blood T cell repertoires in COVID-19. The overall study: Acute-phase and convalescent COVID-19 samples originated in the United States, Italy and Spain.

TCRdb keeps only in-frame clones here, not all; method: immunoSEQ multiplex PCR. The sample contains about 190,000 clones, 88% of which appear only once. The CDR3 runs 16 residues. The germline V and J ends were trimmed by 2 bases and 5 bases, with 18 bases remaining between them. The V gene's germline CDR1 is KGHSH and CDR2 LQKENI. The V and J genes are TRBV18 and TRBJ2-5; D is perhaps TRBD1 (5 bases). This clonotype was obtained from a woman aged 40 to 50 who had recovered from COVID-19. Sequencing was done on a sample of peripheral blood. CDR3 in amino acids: CASSPRTSPAGETQYF. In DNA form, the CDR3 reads TGTGCCAGCTCACCAAGGACATCCCCCGCCGGCGAGACCCAGTACTTC.